This T cell receptor (beta chain) stems from a study of blood T cell repertoires in COVID-19 (TCRdb year 2020). Regarding the study in general: Collaborator samples came from the United States, Italy and Spain and covered acute and convalescent phases of COVID-19. Samples were obtained from the ongoing ImmuneRACE study (first 160 participants) and from some 1,300 subjects provided by 6 global collaborators. The material from the prospective study consisted of cDNA or gDNA derived from T cells, B-cell-depleted T cells, or PBMCs. A freely available public database, intended as a resource for researchers studying the immune response to SARS-CoV-2, is where the repertoires were released. The dataset comprised deeply sampled blood TCRbeta repertoires from subjects exposed to, actively infected with, or recovered from COVID-19. HLA class I and class II types, where available, came from metadata supplied by the sample provider rather than from assay-based typing. The sample metadata nearly always contained a de-identified subject ID, COVID-19 status, age in years and sex. What the authors observed across the whole study: Clinical and demographic metadata were provided uncurated, with the amount varying by source and participant.

CDR1 is given as MNHEY and CDR2 as SVGEGT, both from the germline V gene. From the cysteine up to the phenylalanine, the CDR3 has a length of 15 residues. Of all the DNA, just the CDR3 is kept, 45 bases in frame from base 1. Trimming accounts for 2 bases at V and 6 bases at J, while the number of junction bases matched to no gene is 7. One collaborating source in Seattle enrolled patients while the patients were actively infected and followed the patients over time throughout the course of disease. Each collaborating institution followed its own protocols to collect whole blood in K2EDTA tubes. For TCRbeta analysis, collaborators shipped samples in one of three forms: frozen whole blood, isolated PBMCs, or DNA extracted from either of those sample types. Of note for this clone: There is no known antigen for this receptor. Base-call qualities are not available, and no considerably larger clone is one nucleotide away.

The immunoSEQ Assay, a bias-controlled multiplex PCR, was used to amplify TCRbeta CDR3 regions from genomic DNA. As for the authors' bioinformatics: The number of nucleated cells in each sample was estimated from the amplification of reference gene primers within the assay. Sequence reads were collapsed and filtered to measure the absolute abundance of every unique TCRbeta CDR3 rearrangement. Productive Simpson clonality was computed per sample as the square root of Simpson's diversity index over productive rearrangements. Not all clones reach the TCRdb copy of this immuneACCESS table, which keeps in-frame sequences only. Checked studies attribute under half of the gap to unresolved V genes and leave the rest unexplained. V and J calls plus clone size are reproduced from that table; the DNA served to infer D and trimming. This sample holds about 60,000 clones; 72% were observed only once. More than 4.5% of the sample comes from the top ten.

The sequenced sample consisted of peripheral blood. The rearrangement joined TRBV6-2 or TRBV6-3 to TRBJ1-2, with 9 bases in between that match TRBD1. This sequence originates from a woman in her 70s with COVID-19, enrolled during active disease. Here is the DNA: TGTGCCAGCAGTTACCTCCCGGGACAGGGAGATGGCTACACCTTC. This yields the protein CASSYLPGQGDGYTF.